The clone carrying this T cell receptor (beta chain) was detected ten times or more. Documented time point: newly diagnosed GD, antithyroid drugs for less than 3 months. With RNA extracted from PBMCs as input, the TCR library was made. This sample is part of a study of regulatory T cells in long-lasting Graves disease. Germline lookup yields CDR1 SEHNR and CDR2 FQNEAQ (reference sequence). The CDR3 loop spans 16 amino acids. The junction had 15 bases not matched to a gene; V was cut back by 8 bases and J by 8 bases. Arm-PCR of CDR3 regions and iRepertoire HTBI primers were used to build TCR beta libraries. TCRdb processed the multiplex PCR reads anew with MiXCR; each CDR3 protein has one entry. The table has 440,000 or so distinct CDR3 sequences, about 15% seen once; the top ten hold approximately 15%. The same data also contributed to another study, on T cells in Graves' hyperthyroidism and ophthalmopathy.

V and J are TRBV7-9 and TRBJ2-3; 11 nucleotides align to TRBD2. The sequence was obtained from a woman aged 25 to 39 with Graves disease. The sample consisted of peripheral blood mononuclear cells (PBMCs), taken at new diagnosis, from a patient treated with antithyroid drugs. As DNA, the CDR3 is TGTGCCAGCCTCCTAGCGGGAGGCCACGTTACCGGTACGCAGTATTTT. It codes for CASLLAGGHVTGTQYF. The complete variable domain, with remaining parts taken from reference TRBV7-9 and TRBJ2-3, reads DTGVSQNPRHKITKRGQNVTFRCDPISEHNRLYWYRQTLGQGPEFLTYFQNEAQLEKSRLLSDRFSAERPKGSFSTLEIQRTEQGDSAMYLCASLLAGGHVTGTQYFGPGTRLTVL.